Sequencing of this T cell receptor beta chain was carried out in a study of long-term antiretroviral therapy in people with HIV. J lost 3 bases, V lost 5 bases, and 10 bases had no gene match. Germline V lookup: CDR1 SEHNR, CDR2 FQNEAQ (reference sequence). The CDR3 covers 17 residues. At survey level, the immunoSEQ assay was run in its v3.0 version. Clones were read by immunoSEQ multiplex PCR, and TCRdb kept only the in-frame ones, dropping some. The data contain approximately 20,000 clones, around 85% of them singletons. This rearrangement joins TRBV7-9 to TRBJ1-5; 10 bases are a match to TRBD1. This material consisted of unsorted PBMCs, taken 1.6 years after starting antiretroviral therapy. The clonotype was recovered from a man aged 40-49 years with HIV. The CDR3 is CASSRTTGGLNNQPQHF. CDR3 nucleotide sequence: TGTGCCAGCAGCCGGACGACAGGGGGCTTGAACAATCAGCCCCAGCATTTT.